The entry below describes one TCR beta chain. This CDR3 is built from 17 residues. The germline V gene has CDR1 SGHDN and CDR2 FVKESK. Germline trimming cut 0 bases from V and 5 bases from J; bases unmatched to any gene: 11. This entry is derived from a study of CD8 T cells in Susac syndrome. About 0.5 to 1 ug RNA was reverse transcribed with random hexamers. TCRdb redid the calling of the immunoSEQ multiplex PCR reads with MiXCR, one entry per CDR3 protein. The sample carries about 90,000 distinct CDR3 sequences, approximately 95% recorded once. The TCR originated in a human donor in good health. Sequenced material: CD8+ T cells from PBMCs. The chain links TRBV14 to TRBJ2-5; 8 bases agree with TRBD2. The CDR3 DNA is TGTGCCAGCAGCCAAGACACGACGGGGGGGCCGAAGGAGACCCAGTACTTC. Translated, it gives CASSQDTTGGPKETQYF.